These T cell receptor beta chains were read from a single sample in a study of CD8+CD57+ T cells in acquired aplastic anemia. TCRdb re-called the reads with MiXCR, one entry per CDR3 protein. The sample has 150,000 to 200,000 distinct CDR3 sequences; around 50% are singletons. The sequenced sample consisted of sorted CD4+, CD8+, or CD8+CD57+ T cells (not recorded which) from PBMCs. Source of these receptors: a human donor with aplastic anemia. The conserved cysteine and the conserved F or W are not part of the CDR3 here. The order of the fields is J gene, V gene, CDR3 protein.

TRBJ1-4 TRBV5-1 ASSLGQGNEKLF
TRBJ2-7 TRBV10-3 AISEYTDYEQY
TRBJ2-7 TRBV20-1 SARMGSSYEQY
TRBJ1-6 TRBV29-1 SVDPGQGKDSPLH
TRBJ2-3 TRBV20-1 SARPRKLTDTQY
TRBJ1-5 TRBV25-1 ASSVTGQNQPQH
TRBJ1-2 TRBV7-9 ASSPRTAGNYGYT
TRBJ1-5 TRBV28 ASSRQINQPQH
TRBJ2-2 TRBV10-1 ASSEFQRGGWTGELF
TRBJ2-7 TRBV9 ASSVGTSGAPYEQY
TRBJ1-2 TRBV30 AWQRDSSSYT